This TCR beta chain was identified during a study of shared clonotypes between healthy human individuals (TCRdb year 2020). For the wider study: The cohort included a few men and a couple of women between 18 and 49 years of age. For each donor, three plates each were used for CD4 naive and CD4 memory, two plates were used for CD8 naive, and one plate was used for CD8 memory. Blood TCR repertoires of a handful of healthy adults were deeply sequenced to estimate repertoire size and the extent of clonotype sharing between individuals. Different laboratories and diverse techniques were used to prepare libraries and sequence TCR repertoires, to increase sequencing depth and limit assay-specific biases. Each donor's leukapheresis produced roughly between roughly 0.94 and 9.5 billion PBMCs. Results and caveats for the whole study, not just this receptor: The small number of donors limited the genetic and exposure-history diversity represented. Sampling was restricted to blood, and TCR repertoires in tissues likely differ from the TCR repertoires found in blood. Compared with non-shared clonotypes, the clonotypes found in all four sorted-subset donors had higher generation probabilities. Based on pairwise subsampling, the degree of clonotype sharing among donors was expected to be affected by sequencing depth. Roughly 5% of naive CD4, 3.5% of naive CD8, 2.3% of memory CD4, and about 0.4% of memory CD8 clonotypes were shared across four donors. Incomplete sequencing was indicated by rarefaction of sorted-subset datasets, despite the large sequencing depth. Naive subsets generally had larger estimated clonotype richness than memory subsets did.

Of note for this clone: What antigen it recognizes has not been identified. Base qualities were left out, and no much larger clone turns up one base away.

V is cut by 4 bases and J by 0 bases, and the space between the germline ends is 6 bases. The germline V gene encodes CDR1 GTSNPN and CDR2 SVGIG (reference sequence). From cysteine to phenylalanine, the CDR3 is 12 amino acids long. Only the CDR3 DNA stays, 36 bases, in frame from base 1. The donors were healthy, HIV-negative adults with no recently reported acute infections or vaccinations. Every donor was a Caucasian adult residing in Nashville, Tennessee, USA. Magnetic negative selection was used to enrich CD4+ T cells, after which naive cells were positively selected on CD45RA and the negative fraction became the memory subset. Blood was collected by leukapheresis, and PBMCs were isolated by Ficoll-Histopaque density gradient centrifugation and then cryopreserved in liquid nitrogen vapor phase. Analytical flow cytometry was used to check the purity and quantity of each magnetically sorted T cell population. Genomic DNA was isolated from every sorted fraction and measured by UV absorbance on a Nanodrop 2000c.

TCR CDR3 regions were amplified from genomic DNA by multiplex PCR using the deep immunoSEQ assay. Extracted genomic DNA from each cell subset was spread evenly across all wells of several immunoSEQ 96-well plates, with each plate serving as a replicate. Each replicate PCR for sorted subsets received roughly 0.2 ug genomic DNA, equal to about 30,000 T cell genomes. Purified libraries were measured with a Qubit 3.0 fluorometer, size-checked on a Bioanalyzer 2100, and measured again with the KAPA Library Quantification kit. Each immunoSEQ 96-well plate was sequenced on its own single-read 150-cycle Illumina NextSeq 550 flow cell. The paper's data handling went like this. Because only junctional sequences without quality scores were contained in the immunoSEQ output, filtering matching that applied to full-length reads could not be performed. Sequences were annotated with PyIR, a Python wrapper for IgBLAST v1.9, using IMGT germline references to assign V/J genes and CDR3. Reads were filtered out if the reads had weak V/J assignments (E-value above 1e-6), no CDR3, stop codons, out-of-frame junctions, or ambiguous translated residues. A V3J clonotype was defined by an identical inferred V gene, J gene, and CDR3 amino acid sequence. The percentage overlap between two repertoires was calculated by dividing the number of shared unique clonotypes by the size of the smaller repertoire. Three approaches were used to assess repertoire richness: RTK rarefaction, the Chao1 estimator, and Recon v2.1 estimates of unobserved clonotypes. For all TCRbeta clonotypes obtained by the gDNA method from a few donors, generation probabilities were computed with OLGA. TCRdb carries this immuneACCESS record with in-frame sequences only. Its versions omit some clonotypes, under half of them owing to an unresolved V gene in the studies checked, with the rest unexplained. V and J calls and clone size are copied from that table; D and trimming were computed from the DNA. This sample comprises about a million clones, under 80% of them detected only once. The top ten clones comprise about 1.5% of the sample.

The rearranged chain carries TRBV30 and TRBJ2-5; there is no confident call for the D gene. The source of this sequence is a young man in good health. Material for sequencing was memory CD4+ T cells sorted from blood. What this sample's cell subset or site label stands for: CD45RA-negative fraction. The CDR3 region: CAWTLNQETQYF. Read as DNA, the sequence is TGTGCCTGGACTCTTAACCAAGAGACCCAGTACTTC.